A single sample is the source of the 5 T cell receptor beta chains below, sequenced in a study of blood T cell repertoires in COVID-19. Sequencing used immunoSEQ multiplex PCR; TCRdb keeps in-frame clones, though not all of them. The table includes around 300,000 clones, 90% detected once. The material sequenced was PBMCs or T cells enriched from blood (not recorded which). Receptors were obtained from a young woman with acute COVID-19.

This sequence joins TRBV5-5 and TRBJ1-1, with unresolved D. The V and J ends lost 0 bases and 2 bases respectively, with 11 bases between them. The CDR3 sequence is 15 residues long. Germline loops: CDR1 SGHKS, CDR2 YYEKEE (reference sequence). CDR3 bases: TGTGCCAGCAGCTTGGGACTGGCCCGTAACACTGAAGCTTTCTTT. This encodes CASSLGLARNTEAFF. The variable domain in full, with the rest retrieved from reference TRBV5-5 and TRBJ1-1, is DAGVTQSPTHLIKTRGQQVTLRCSPISGHKSVSWYQQVLGQGPQFIFQYYEKEERGRGNFPDRFSARQFPNYSSELNVNALLLGDSALYLCASSLGLARNTEAFFGQGTRLTVV.

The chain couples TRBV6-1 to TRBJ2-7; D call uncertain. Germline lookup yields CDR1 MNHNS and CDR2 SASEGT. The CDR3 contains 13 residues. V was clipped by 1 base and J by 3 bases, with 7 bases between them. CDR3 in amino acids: CASSEVVLYEQYF. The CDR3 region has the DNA TGTGCCAGCAGTGAAGTAGTACTCTACGAGCAGTACTTC.

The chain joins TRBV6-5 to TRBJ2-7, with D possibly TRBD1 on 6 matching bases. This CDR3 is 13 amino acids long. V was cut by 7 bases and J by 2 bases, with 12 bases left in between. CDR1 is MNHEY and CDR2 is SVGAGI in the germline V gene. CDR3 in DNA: TGTGCCAGCATGACAGGACTTGCCTACGAGCAGTACTTC. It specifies CASMTGLAYEQYF.

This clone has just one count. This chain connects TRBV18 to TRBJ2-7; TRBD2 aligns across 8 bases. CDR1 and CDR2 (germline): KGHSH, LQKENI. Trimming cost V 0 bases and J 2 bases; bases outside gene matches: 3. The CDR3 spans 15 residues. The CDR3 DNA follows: TGTGCCAGCTCACCACCGAGCGGGAGCCCCTACGAGCAGTACTTC. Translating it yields CASSPPSGSPYEQYF. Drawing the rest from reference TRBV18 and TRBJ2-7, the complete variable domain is NAGVMQNPRHLVRRRGQEARLRCSPMKGHSHVYWYRQLPEEGLKFMVYLQKENIIDESGMPKERFSAEFPKEGPSILRIQQVVRGDSAAYFCASSPPSGSPYEQYFGPGTRLTVT.

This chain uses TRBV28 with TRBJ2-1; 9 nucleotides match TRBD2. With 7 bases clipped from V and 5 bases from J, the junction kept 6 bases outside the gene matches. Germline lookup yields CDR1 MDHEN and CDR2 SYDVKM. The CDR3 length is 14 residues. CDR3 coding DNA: TGTGCCAGCACTAGTAGCGGGAGCCACAATGAGCAGTTCTTC. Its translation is CASTSSGSHNEQFF.